Presented here are 5 T cell receptor beta chains from one specimen sequenced in a study of T-cell reconstitution after alpha-beta-depleted transplantation in children. During its preparation, the TCRbeta library received unique molecular identifiers. TCRdb reprocessed the PCR reads with MiXCR, giving one entry per CDR3 protein. The data contain 490,000 or so distinct CDR3 sequences, approximately 12% of them singletons. The sequences come from PBMCs from the stem cell graft donor, collected from the stem cell graft. The receptors stem from a human donor who donated a stem cell graft to a child with combined immunodeficiency.

The rearrangement links TRBV4-3 to TRBJ2-3; D uncertain. This CDR3 has 15 residues. The V end lost 0 bases, the J end lost 2 bases, and 9 bases lay between the germline ends. Germline CDR1 is LGHNA and CDR2 is YSLEER. CDR3 bases: TGCGCCAGCAGCCAAGATAGCCCTATCACAGATACGCAGTATTTT. Residues: CASSQDSPITDTQYF.

V gene TRBV7-8 combines with J gene TRBJ2-3; 8 nucleotides match TRBD2. Germline CDR1 SGHVS, CDR2 FQNEAQ. CDR3 length: 15 residues. Trimming at V came to 2 bases and at J to 6 bases, leaving 7 bases not matched to a gene. CDR3 DNA: TGTGCCAGCAGCTTAAGGGCTAGCGGGTCCGATACGCAGTATTTT. It translates to CASSLRASGSDTQYF.

This clonotype has just a few counts. The chain combines TRBV12-3 or TRBV12-4 with TRBJ2-7; TRBD2 agrees at 7 bases. This CDR3 has 12 residues. J gave up 4 bases and V 7 bases, and 4 bases lay outside the gene matches. The CDR3, as DNA: TGTGCCAGCAACCCCGGGGGGTACGAGCAGTACTTC. Its protein is CASNPGGYEQYF.

This rearrangement joins TRBV7-9 to TRBJ2-7; D remains unclear. The CDR3 is 13 amino acids. From germline, CDR1 is SEHNR and CDR2 FQNEAQ (reference sequence). Trimming shortened V by 3 bases and J by 8 bases, and 14 bases separated the two germline ends. CDR3 loop: CASSLRRPGKQYF. CDR3 bases: TGTGCCAGCAGCTTGAGAAGACCTGGCAAGCAGTACTTC.

This clonotype was observed a handful of times. The V and J genes are TRBV27 and TRBJ1-6; 8 positions agree with TRBD1. Unmatched junction bases numbered 5, after V lost 1 base and J lost 9 bases. This CDR3 spans 15 amino acids. From germline, CDR1 is MNHEY and CDR2 SMNVEV (reference sequence). CDR3 region: CASSLLGRGLSPLHF. CDR3 nucleotide sequence: TGTGCCAGCAGTTTATTGGGCAGGGGGCTTTCACCCCTCCACTTT.